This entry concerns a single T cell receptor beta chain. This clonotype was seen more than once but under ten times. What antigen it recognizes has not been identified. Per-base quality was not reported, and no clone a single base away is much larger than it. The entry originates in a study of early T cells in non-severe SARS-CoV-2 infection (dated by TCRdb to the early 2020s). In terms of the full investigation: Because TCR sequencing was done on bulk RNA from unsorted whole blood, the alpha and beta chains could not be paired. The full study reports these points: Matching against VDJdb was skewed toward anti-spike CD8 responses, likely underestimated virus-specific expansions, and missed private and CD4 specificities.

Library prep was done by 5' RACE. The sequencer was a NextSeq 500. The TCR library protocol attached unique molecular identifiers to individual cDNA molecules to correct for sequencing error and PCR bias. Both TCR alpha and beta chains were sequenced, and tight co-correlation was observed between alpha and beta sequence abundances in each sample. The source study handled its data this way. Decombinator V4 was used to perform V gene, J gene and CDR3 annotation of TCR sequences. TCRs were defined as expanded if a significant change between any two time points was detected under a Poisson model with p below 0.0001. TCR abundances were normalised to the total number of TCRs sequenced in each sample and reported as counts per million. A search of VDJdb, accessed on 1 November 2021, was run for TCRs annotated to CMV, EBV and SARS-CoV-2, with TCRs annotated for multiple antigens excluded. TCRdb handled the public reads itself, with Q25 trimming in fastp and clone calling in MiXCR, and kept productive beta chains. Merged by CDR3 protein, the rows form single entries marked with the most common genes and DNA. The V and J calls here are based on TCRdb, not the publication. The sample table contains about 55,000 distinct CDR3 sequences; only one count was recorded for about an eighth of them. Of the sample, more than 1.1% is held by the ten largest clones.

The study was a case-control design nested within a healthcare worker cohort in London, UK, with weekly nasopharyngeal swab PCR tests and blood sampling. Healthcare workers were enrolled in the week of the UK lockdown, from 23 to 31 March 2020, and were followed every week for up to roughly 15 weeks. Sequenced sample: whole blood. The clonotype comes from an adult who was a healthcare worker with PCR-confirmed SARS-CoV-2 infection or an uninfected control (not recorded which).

The CDR3 reads CAWSVDLINEKLFF. The base sequence is TGTGCCTGGAGTGTAGATCTGATTAATGAAAAACTGTTTTTT. The chain is made from TRBV30 and TRBJ1-4; the D gene is not confidently resolved. Sequences GTSNPN (CDR1) and SVGIG (CDR2) are obtained from the germline V gene (reference sequence). The CDR3 starts with the cysteine, ends with the phenylalanine, and has 14 residues. Left in the record is the CDR3 DNA by itself, 42 bases read in frame from the first base. The V end loses 0 bases and the J end loses 4 bases, and a stretch of 9 bases separates them.